The 9 T cell receptor beta chains presented below share a single source sample, sequenced in a study of T cell responses to AZD1222 COVID-19 vaccine. Some clones are missing from TCRdb's copy, which holds only in-frame ones; the method was immunoSEQ multiplex PCR. The data contain about 120,000 clones, 90% of them seen just once; the ten biggest clones take up roughly 4.2%. Sequencing used peripheral blood, obtained 28 days after the second dose of the MenACWY control vaccine. The receptors shown here come from an adult who received the MenACWY meningococcal vaccine as a control.

The gene calls are TRBV28 and TRBJ2-1; D not resolved. V lost 3 bases, J lost 7 bases, and 13 bases lay in between. CDR1 is MDHEN, CDR2 SYDVKM, per germline. There are 14 residues in the CDR3. CDR3 sequence: CASSFTPVRNEQFF. As DNA, the CDR3 is TGTGCCAGCAGTTTCACTCCGGTTAGAAATGAGCAGTTCTTC.

The chain joins TRBV3-1 (or the pseudogene TRBV3-2) to TRBJ1-3, with D unresolved. Per the germline V gene, CDR1 is LGHDT and CDR2 is YNNKEL (reference sequence). The CDR3 spans 16 residues. V dropped 1 base and J dropped 0 bases, with 10 bases sitting between them. This CDR3 reads CASSQVRAASGNTIYF. As DNA, the CDR3 is TGTGCCAGCAGCCAAGTCCGGGCCGCCTCTGGAAACACCATATATTTT.

This chain connects TRBV6-6 to TRBJ1-1, with D unclear. Trimming cost V 3 bases and J 3 bases, with 14 bases left between them. The V gene's germline CDR1 is MNHNY and CDR2 SVGAGI (reference sequence). This CDR3 region has 15 residues. The CDR3, as DNA: TGTGCCAGCAGTTATAGTCCCTATGAGGACACTGAAGCTTTCTTT. Its translation: CASSYSPYEDTEAFF.

CDR3 DNA: TGTGCCAGCAGCGTAACTCAGGGGAACAATGAGCAGTTCTTC. Residues: CASSVTQGNNEQFF. The rearrangement uses TRBV9 and TRBJ2-1, with a weak D call TRBD1 (6 bases). Germline V gives CDR1 SGDLS, CDR2 YYNGEE. The CDR3 runs 14 residues. V lost 1 base to trimming and J lost 5 bases, with 10 bases between them.

The chain uses TRBV19 and TRBJ2-4; 10 bases are a match to TRBD1. Germline values: CDR1 LNHDA, CDR2 SQIVND (reference sequence). With V trimmed by 2 bases and J by 8 bases, 6 bases remained unmatched. There are 15 residues in the CDR3. The CDR3 DNA is TGTGCCAGTAGTATACTTGGGACAGGGGTGTACATTCAGTACTTC. Its protein product is CASSILGTGVYIQYF.

This chain joins TRBV10-2 and TRBJ1-3; TRBD1 aligns across 7 bases. Germline loops: CDR1 WSHSY, CDR2 SAAADI. CDR3 length: 16 amino acids. The V and J ends lost 0 bases and 4 bases, in that order; junction bases with no gene match: 6. The CDR3 nucleotides read TGCGCCAGCAGTGAGTCGAAACAGGGGTTGGGAAACACCATATATTTT. Protein: CASSESKQGLGNTIYF.

The rearrangement links TRBV20-1 to TRBJ2-1; D unresolved. This CDR3 has 12 amino acids. Germline CDR1 is DFQATT and CDR2 is SNEGSKA (reference sequence). Trimming left V 3 bases short and J 10 bases short, with 13 bases between. CDR3 sequence reads: CSASPLVSEQFF. The CDR3 nucleotides read TGCAGTGCTAGTCCTCTAGTATCGGAGCAGTTCTTC.

The V gene is TRBV9, the J gene TRBJ1-2; 7 bases map to TRBD1. This CDR3 comprises 15 residues. The V gene's germline CDR1 is SGDLS and CDR2 YYNGEE. With V trimmed by 4 bases and J by 3 bases, 9 bases remained unmatched. The DNA of the CDR3 is TGTGCCAGCAGCACCCGGACAGGACCCTACTATGGCTACACCTTC. This sequence encodes CASSTRTGPYYGYTF.

The gene calls are TRBV12-3 or TRBV12-4 and TRBJ2-2; unclear D gene. CDR3 size: 13 residues. V was trimmed by 1 base and J by 6 bases, leaving 6 bases between them. This CDR3 is CASSLVLAGELFF. The CDR3 region has the DNA TGTGCCAGCAGTTTAGTACTGGCCGGGGAGCTGTTTTTT.